The clone carrying this T cell receptor (beta chain) was observed once. Its specificity is not known. Specified time point: week 47, end of study. A 20-mer mutant IDH1 peptide at 300 ug was injected subcutaneously with topical imiquimod. Vaccinations, eight in total, occurred in weeks 1, 3, 5, 7, 11, 15, 19, 23. There were new WHO grade 3 or 4 astrocytomas in the donors, and these were IDH1-mutant and ATRX-lost. The protocol was immunoSEQ multiplex PCR, while the TCRdb copy is restricted to in-frame clones and leaves out a portion. The sample lists tens of thousands of clones, less than 85% occurring once. The sample belongs to a study of a mutant IDH1 vaccine in newly diagnosed glioma. Study summary: Investigators started vaccination 4-6 weeks after radiotherapy alone, or with temozolomide cycles. Earlier treatment was radiotherapy, temozolomide, or both, with most getting both.

Germline V gene sequence: CDR1 MNHEY, CDR2 SVGAGI. Trimming took 4 bases from V and 8 from J; bases not matched to a gene: 10. The CDR3 contains 14 residues. This material consisted of PBMCs, taken from a glioma patient whose treatment included an IDH1 peptide vaccine. This clonotype was sampled from a man between 18 and 29 years old with glioma. Some clones in this sample may be carry-over from other donors' samples. V gene TRBV6-5 combines with J gene TRBJ1-1; 7 positions agree with TRBD1. CDR3 residues: CASSSGGPMGEAFF. CDR3 DNA: TGTGCCAGCAGTTCAGGGGGACCCATGGGGGAAGCTTTCTTT.